The entry below gives a single T cell receptor (beta chain) sequence along with its context. The data originate from a study of control samples from healthy donors and cancer patients. Germline values: CDR1 SGDLS, CDR2 YYNGEE. V shed 4 bases and J 6 bases; nucleotides not matched to a gene: 11. The CDR3 has 18 amino acids. Produced via immunoSEQ multiplex PCR; TCRdb's table is partial and in-frame only. Of about 100,000 clones listed, about 86% are singletons. The TCR sequence derives from a young man in good health. This chain uses TRBV9 with TRBJ2-1, with 15 bases identical to TRBD2. Material for sequencing was blood. CDR3 amino acids: CASSTGLAGGPGINEQFF. In nucleotides, the CDR3 is TGTGCCAGCAGCACCGGACTAGCGGGAGGGCCCGGTATCAATGAGCAGTTCTTC.